The text below deals with one T cell receptor beta chain. The data are from a study of cytomegalovirus exposure and HLA in healthy donors. A multiplex PCR was run with 60 Vbeta primers and 13 Jbeta primers. Clones were read by immunoSEQ multiplex PCR, and TCRdb kept only the in-frame ones, dropping some. Found here are 90,000 to 150,000 clones, 81% of them singletons; the top ten hold 2% to 2.5%. J gave up 3 bases and V 0 bases, and 8 bases lay outside the gene matches. Germline lookup yields CDR1 SGDLS and CDR2 YYNGEE. This CDR3 has 17 residues. Sequenced: PBMCs. The TCR comes from a woman aged 40-49 years in good health and CMV-seronegative. The chain joins TRBV9 to TRBJ2-2; TRBD1 agrees at 7 bases. In nucleotides, the CDR3 is TGTGCCAGCAGCGTAGGCCGGGACAGCCGGGACACCGGGGAGCTGTTTTTT. Protein product: CASSVGRDSRDTGELFF.